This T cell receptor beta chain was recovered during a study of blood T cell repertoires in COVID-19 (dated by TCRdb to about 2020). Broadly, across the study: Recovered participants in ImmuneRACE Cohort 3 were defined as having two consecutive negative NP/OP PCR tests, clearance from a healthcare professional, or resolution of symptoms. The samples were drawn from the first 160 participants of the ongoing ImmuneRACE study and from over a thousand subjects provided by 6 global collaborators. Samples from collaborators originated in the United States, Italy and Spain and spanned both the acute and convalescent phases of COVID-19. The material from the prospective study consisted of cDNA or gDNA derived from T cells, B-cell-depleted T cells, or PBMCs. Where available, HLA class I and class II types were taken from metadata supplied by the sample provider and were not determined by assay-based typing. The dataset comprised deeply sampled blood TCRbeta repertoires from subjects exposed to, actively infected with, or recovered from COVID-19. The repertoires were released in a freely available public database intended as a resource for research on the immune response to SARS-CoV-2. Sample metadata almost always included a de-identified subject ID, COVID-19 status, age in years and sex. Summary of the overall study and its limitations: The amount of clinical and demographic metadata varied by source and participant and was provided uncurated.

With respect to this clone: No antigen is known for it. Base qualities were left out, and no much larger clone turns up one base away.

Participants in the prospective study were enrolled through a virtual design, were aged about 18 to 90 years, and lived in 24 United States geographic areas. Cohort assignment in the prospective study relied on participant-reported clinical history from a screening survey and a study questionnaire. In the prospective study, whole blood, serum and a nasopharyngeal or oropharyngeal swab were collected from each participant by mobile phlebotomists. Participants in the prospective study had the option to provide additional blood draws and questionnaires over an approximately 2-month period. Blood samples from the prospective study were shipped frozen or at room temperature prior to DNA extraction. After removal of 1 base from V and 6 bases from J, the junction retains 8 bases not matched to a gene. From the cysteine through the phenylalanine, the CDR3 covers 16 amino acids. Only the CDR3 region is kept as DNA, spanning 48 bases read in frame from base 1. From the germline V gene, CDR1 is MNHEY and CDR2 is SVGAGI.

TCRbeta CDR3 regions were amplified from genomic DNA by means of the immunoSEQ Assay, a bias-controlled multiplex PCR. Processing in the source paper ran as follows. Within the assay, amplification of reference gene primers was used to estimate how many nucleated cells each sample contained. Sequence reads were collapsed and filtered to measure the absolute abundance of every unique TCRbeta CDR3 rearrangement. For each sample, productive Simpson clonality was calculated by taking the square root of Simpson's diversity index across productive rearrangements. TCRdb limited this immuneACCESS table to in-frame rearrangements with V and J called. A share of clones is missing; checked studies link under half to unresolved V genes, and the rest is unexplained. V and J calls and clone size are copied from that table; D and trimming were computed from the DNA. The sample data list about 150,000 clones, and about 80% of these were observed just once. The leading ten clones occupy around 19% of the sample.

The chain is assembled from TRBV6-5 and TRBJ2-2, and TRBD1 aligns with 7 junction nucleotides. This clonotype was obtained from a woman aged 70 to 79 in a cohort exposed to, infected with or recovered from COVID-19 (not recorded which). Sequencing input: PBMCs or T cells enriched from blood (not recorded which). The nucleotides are TGTGCCAGCAGTTACTTTCCGGGACAGCAAGCCGGGGAGCTGTTTTTT. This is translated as CASSYFPGQQAGELFF.